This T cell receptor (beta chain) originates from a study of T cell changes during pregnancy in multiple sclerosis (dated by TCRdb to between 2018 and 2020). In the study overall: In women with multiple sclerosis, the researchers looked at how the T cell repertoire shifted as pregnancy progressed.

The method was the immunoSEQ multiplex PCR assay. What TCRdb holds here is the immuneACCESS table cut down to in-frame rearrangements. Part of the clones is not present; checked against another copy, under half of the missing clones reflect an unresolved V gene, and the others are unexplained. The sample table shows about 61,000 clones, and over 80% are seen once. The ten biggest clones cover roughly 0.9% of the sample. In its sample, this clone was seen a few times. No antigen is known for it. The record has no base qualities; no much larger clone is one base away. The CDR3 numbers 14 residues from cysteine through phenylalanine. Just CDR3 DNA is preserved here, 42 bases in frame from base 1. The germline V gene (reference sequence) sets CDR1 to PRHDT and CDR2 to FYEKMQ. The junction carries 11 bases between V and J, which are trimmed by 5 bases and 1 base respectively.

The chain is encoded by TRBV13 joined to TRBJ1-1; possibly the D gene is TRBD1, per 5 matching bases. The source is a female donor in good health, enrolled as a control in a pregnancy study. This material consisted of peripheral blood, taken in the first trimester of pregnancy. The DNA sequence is TGTGCCAGCAGCCTACCGACAGAGAACACTGAAGCTTTCTTT. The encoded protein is CASSLPTENTEAFF. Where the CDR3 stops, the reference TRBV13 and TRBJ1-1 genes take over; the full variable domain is AAGVIQSPRHLIKEKRETATLKCYPIPRHDTVYWYQQGPGQDPQFLISFYEKMQSDKGSIPDRFSAQQFSDYHSELNMSSLELGDSALYFCASSLPTENTEAFFGQGTRLTVV.